This entry features one TCR beta chain sequence. Labeling with CFSE marked around 200,000 responder cells, which were plated with around 200,000 irradiated, violet-dye-labeled stimulator cells. The data stem from a study of graft-versus-host responses after intestinal transplantation. Between the trimmed V and J ends, which lost 0 bases and 0 bases, there was a span of 18 bases. Germline CDR1 MNHNS, CDR2 SASEGT. This CDR3 region has 19 residues. The protocol was immunoSEQ multiplex PCR, while the TCRdb copy is restricted to in-frame clones and leaves out a portion. The sample carries roughly 21,000 clones, 40% to 45% recorded once.

The TCR originated in a human patient who received an intestinal transplant. The J gene is TRBJ1-3, the V gene TRBV6-1; D gene unclear. The material sequenced was alloreactive CD8+ T cells from a mixed lymphocyte reaction culture, taken before intestinal transplant. Subset specified: CFSE-low proliferating T cells sorted from approximately six-day pre-transplant mixed lymphocyte reaction (GvH or HvG direction). CDR3 DNA sequence: TGTGCCAGCAGTGAAGCAAGTTCGGGTTTGGGAAGCTCTGGAAACACCATATATTTT. This gives the protein CASSEASSGLGSSGNTIYF.